The rows below give T cell receptor beta chains drawn from one sample of a study of OX40 agonist ivuxolimab in advanced cancers. Repertoires were generated with immunoSEQ multiplex PCR, while TCRdb's copy carries only in-frame clones and drops some. The table includes some 83,000 clones, over 90% detected once. The source material was CD4+ or CD8+ T cells sorted from blood, sampled in a trial of the OX40 agonist ivuxolimab. These receptors all stem from an adult with an advanced solid tumor such as melanoma, head and neck, liver or kidney cancer. The CDR3 runs from the conserved cysteine through the conserved F or W. D genes are given only for firm matches. Clone size, where shown, is once, few, many, or a class for clones that have expanded.

v_call	d_call	j_call	clone_size	cdr3_nt	cdr3_aa
TRBV5-6	NA	TRBJ1-6	NA	TGTGCCAGCAGCCCTGGGTACAGGGTAGGTTCACCCCTCCACTTT	CASSPGYRVGSPLHF
TRBV7-9	NA	TRBJ2-7	NA	TGTGCCAGCAGCTTAGCTCATCGTATGTACGAGCAGTACTTC	CASSLAHRMYEQYF
TRBV7-6	NA	TRBJ1-1	NA	TGTGCCAGCAGCTTACAGTTGAACACTGAAGCTTTCTTT	CASSLQLNTEAFF
TRBV15	TRBD1	TRBJ1-3	NA	TGTGCCACCAGCAGAGATGGAGACAGGGGGTATATCACTGGAAACACCATATATTTT	CATSRDGDRGYITGNTIYF
TRBV5-6	NA	TRBJ2-2	once	TGTGCCAGCAGCTTGACGTGGAACACCGGGGAGCTGTTTTTT	CASSLTWNTGELFF
TRBV10-1	TRBD1	TRBJ2-7	NA	TGCGCCAGCAGTGAAAAGGGACAGCTAGACTACGAGCAGTACTTC	CASSEKGQLDYEQYF
TRBV10-3	NA	TRBJ1-2	NA	TGTGCCATCAGGCAAACAGAGGGCGGCTACACCTTC	CAIRQTEGGYTF
TRBV19	NA	TRBJ2-7	NA	TGTGCCAGTAGTATAGTGGGCGGCGAGCAGTACTTC	CASSIVGGEQYF
TRBV6-6	NA	TRBJ1-3	NA	TGTGCCAGCAGTTCTCTCCGGGCCCCTTTACGAAACACCATATATTTT	CASSSLRAPLRNTIYF
TRBV7-2	NA	TRBJ1-1	NA	TGTGCCAGCAGCTACGGATCGACCACTGAAGCTTTCTTT	CASSYGSTTEAFF
TRBV4-1	TRBD1	TRBJ2-3	NA	TGCGCCAGCAGCCAATTAGGGGGCGCGGCAGATACGCAGTATTTT	CASSQLGGAADTQYF
TRBV27	NA	TRBJ1-5	NA	TGTGCCAGCAGTTTTCAAGGACCGAACAATCAGCCCCAGCATTTT	CASSFQGPNNQPQHF
TRBV19	TRBD1	TRBJ1-1	NA	TGTGCCAGTAGTATAGAAAGACAGGGATGGTGGGCTGAAGCTTTCTTT	CASSIERQGWWAEAFF
TRBV27	NA	TRBJ1-1	NA	TGTGCCAGCAGTTTTACAGTGAACACTGAAGCTTTCTTT	CASSFTVNTEAFF
TRBV11-2	NA	TRBJ1-2	NA	TGTGCCAGCAGCTTAGAACAGGGATCCCACAACTATGGCTACACCTTC	CASSLEQGSHNYGYTF
TRBV5-4	NA	TRBJ2-7	NA	TGTGCCAGCAGCCAGGACCCGGATTCCCACGAGCAGTACTTC	CASSQDPDSHEQYF
TRBV19	TRBD1	TRBJ1-2	NA	TGTGCCAGTAGTATAGATCTAGGGACAGGGGGCGGAACCTATGGCTACACCTTC	CASSIDLGTGGGTYGYTF
TRBV6-1	NA	TRBJ2-4	NA	TGTGCCAGCAGTGAAATGCCGCCGGTAGCCAAAAACATTCAGTACTTC	CASSEMPPVAKNIQYF
TRBV10-1	NA	TRBJ2-7	NA	TGCGCCAGCAGTGAGTCGACAAGCGGGTGGGAGCAGTACTTC	CASSESTSGWEQYF
TRBV2	TRBD1	TRBJ2-7	few	TGTGCCAGCAGTAGGGACAGGCCATTCTCCTACGAGCAGTACTTC	CASSRDRPFSYEQYF